This T cell receptor beta chain was observed in a study of beta chain features in type 1 diabetes. Trimming took 3 bases from V and 5 from J, leaving 14 bases between them. The CDR3 sequence is 15 residues long. From germline, CDR1 is LGHNA and CDR2 YNFKEQ. Sequenced material consisted of expressed TCRB transcripts (all of the isolated RNA was reverse transcribed). Data came from immunoSEQ multiplex PCR; TCRdb stores just in-frame clones and leaves some out. This table holds a few hundred thousand clones, 16% found once. Via CD45RO/CCR7/CD25/CD127/CD95/CD27, cells of the CD4+ naive, central memory, regulatory and stem cell-like memory subsets were sorted. This clone was picked up a small number of times. Its antigen is not known. General study results and limits: For Type 1 diabetes patients, all four CD4+ subsets carried TCRB CDR3s that were moderately but significantly shorter.

The specimen sequenced was naive CD4+ T cells from blood. The chain couples TRBV4-2 to TRBJ1-5; the D gene is possibly TRBD1 (6 bases). This clonotype originated in a man aged 25 to 45 with type 1 diabetes. CDR3 DNA sequence: TGTGCCAGCAGCCAGGCTCAGGGGTTGGATCAGCCCCAGCATTTT. Translating gives CASSQAQGLDQPQHF.